These 6 T cell receptor beta chains were all obtained from the same sample, sequenced in a study of blood T cells in healthy people across ages. Then a second PCR, running about 6 to 12 cycles, was carried out with a sample-barcoded 5' primer and a J-beta primer mix. TCRdb re-analysed the 5' RACE reads in MiXCR, keeping a single row per CDR3 protein. The table lists 600,000 to 850,000 distinct CDR3 sequences, around 25% of them singletons. The same sample was also studied in work on T cells of mothers and their children.

Sequencing was done on a sample of blood. Receptors originate from a boy aged 5 to 17 in good health.

This clonotype has more than one count but fewer than ten. The chain links TRBV29-1 to TRBJ1-1; 8 bases match TRBD1. With 4 bases clipped from V and 0 bases from J, the junction kept 13 bases outside the gene matches. Germline V CDR1 and CDR2: SQVTM, ANQGSEA. This CDR3 has 17 residues. CDR3 bases: TGCAGCGTTGCCCTATTCCGGACAGGGCTACTGAACACTGAAGCTTTCTTT. It specifies CSVALFRTGLLNTEAFF.

Written as DNA, the CDR3 is TGTGCCAGCACCCCAGGGGGGCTTGGGAAAGATACGCAGTATTTT. Residues: CASTPGGLGKDTQYF. The chain couples TRBV2 to TRBJ2-3, with a tentative D call TRBD1 (7 bases). The CDR3 consists of 15 residues. CDR1 and CDR2 from the germline V gene are SNHLY and FYNNEI. Trimming took 7 bases from V and 5 from J, leaving 19 bases between them.

The gene calls are TRBV29-1 and TRBJ2-2; D unclear. The CDR3 covers 14 residues. Germline V gene sequence: CDR1 SQVTM, CDR2 ANQGSEA. With 5 bases removed from V and 2 bases from J, the gap between germline ends came to 12 bases. The CDR3 nucleotides are TGCAGCGTTTGTCGTGGGCGCAACACCGGGGAGCTGTTTTTT. Residues: CSVCRGRNTGELFF.

In this sample, this clonotype turned up a few times. The CDR3 bases are TGTGCCAGCAGTGAGGACAACCCGAACACTGAAGCTTTCTTT. Translating it yields CASSEDNPNTEAFF. This chain uses TRBV12-3 or TRBV12-4 with TRBJ1-1, with D tentatively TRBD1 (5 bases). V lost 5 bases, J lost 1 base, and 11 bases lay in between. The CDR3 sequence is 14 residues long.

The rearrangement joins TRBV12-3 or TRBV12-4 to TRBJ2-5; unclear D gene. The J call is doubtful: the DNA matches TRBJ2-1 better. The CDR3 contains 12 residues. The CDR3 is CASSPQENEQFF. In DNA form, the CDR3 reads TGTGCCAGCAGTCCTCAGGAGAATGAGCAGTTCTTC.

This clonotype has more than one count but fewer than ten. CDR3 nucleotides: TGTGCCAGCAGTCGGGTGGTCAGCAATGAGCAGTTCTTC. Translating gives CASSRVVSNEQFF. This rearrangement joins TRBV27 to TRBJ2-5; D call uncertain. The J call may be in error: the DNA end matches TRBJ2-1 better. The CDR3 is 13 amino acids. The germline V gene has CDR1 MNHEY and CDR2 SMNVEV (reference sequence).